Listed below are T cell receptor beta chains from one sample, sequenced in a study of cytomegalovirus exposure and HLA in healthy donors. The assay was immunoSEQ multiplex PCR, and TCRdb's table has in-frame clones only and misses some. The data contain some 87,000 clones, 60% to 80% of them seen just once; the ten biggest clones take up about 16%. Input material: PBMCs. The receptors stem from a woman in her fifties or sixties in good health and CMV-seropositive. The conserved cysteine and the conserved F or W are not part of the CDR3 here.

j_call: TRBJ1-5
v_call: TRBV23-1
cdr3_aa: ASSQGGNQPQH

j_call: TRBJ2-1
v_call: TRBV13
cdr3_aa: ASSPGISYNEQF

j_call: TRBJ1-1
v_call: TRBV30
cdr3_aa: AWSASIRSGNTEAF

j_call: TRBJ1-4
v_call: TRBV5-1
cdr3_aa: ASRRQGSGEEKLF

j_call: TRBJ2-7
v_call: TRBV7-9
cdr3_aa: ASSLAGGYEQY

j_call: TRBJ2-7
v_call: TRBV11-1
cdr3_aa: ASSLVGSGPYEQY

j_call: TRBJ2-2
v_call: TRBV11-3
cdr3_aa: ASSQNTGELF

j_call: TRBJ1-2
v_call: TRBV28
cdr3_aa: ASSLWGTGGGGGYT

j_call: TRBJ1-1
v_call: TRBV19
cdr3_aa: ASSIEARRGHTEAF

j_call: TRBJ2-7
v_call: TRBV5-1
cdr3_aa: ASSSGQSYEQY